This entry concerns a single T cell receptor beta chain. As yet, its antigen is unknown. The data are from a study of early stage breast cancer tumors. Findings and limits, study-wide: Tumors had roughly 2.3-fold higher T cell density and higher clonality than adjacent normal breast tissue.

Measured with immunoSEQ multiplex PCR; TCRdb has only the in-frame clones, and not every one. The table lists tens of thousands of clones, 80% to 95% of them singletons, with around 5% in the top ten. Trimming removed 7 bases from V and 0 bases from J, with 13 bases in between. The CDR3 is 15 residues long. Germline V CDR1 and CDR2: LNHDA, SQIVND (reference sequence). The TCR sequence derives from a person aged 65 to 85 with breast cancer. The chain joins TRBV19 to TRBJ1-5; D ambiguous. The sample comprised blood. DNA for the CDR3: TGTGCCAGTACACCGGGGTCCTATAGCAATCAGCCCCAGCATTTT. Its protein product is CASTPGSYSNQPQHF.